One and the same sample provided the 28 T cell receptor beta chains below, sequenced in a study of blood T cell repertoires in COVID-19. Assay used: immunoSEQ multiplex PCR; TCRdb lists only in-frame clones, some missing. Among hundreds of thousands of clones listed, about nine tenths were seen once. Sequenced input: peripheral blood. The receptors derive from a woman younger than 45 with COVID-19, enrolled during active disease.

The chain recombines TRBV5-1 with TRBJ2-1; 10 nucleotides match TRBD2. V trimming: 1 base; J trimming: 6 bases; junction bases outside the gene matches: 10. The CDR3 has 17 residues. Per germline, CDR1 SGHRS and CDR2 YFSETQ. DNA for the CDR3: TGCGCCAGCAGCTTGACTCTGGCTAGCGGGGGAGTCAATGAGCAGTTCTTC. Translating gives CASSLTLASGGVNEQFF.

This chain uses TRBV29-1 with TRBJ1-2; D is ambiguous. The length of the CDR3 is 12 residues. V gave up 7 bases and J gave up 5 bases, with 14 bases separating them. CDR1 SQVTM and CDR2 ANQGSEA come from the germline V gene. CDR3 residues: CSALSFNYGYTF. Written as DNA, the CDR3 is TGCAGCGCCCTATCCTTCAATTATGGCTACACCTTC.

CDR3 region: CAISESKPSGNTIYF. The DNA for the CDR3 is TGTGCCATCAGTGAGTCCAAGCCCTCTGGAAACACCATATATTTT. This sequence joins TRBV10-3 and TRBJ1-3, with D unclear. V shed 0 bases and J shed 0 bases, with 6 bases lying between them. Looked up from germline, CDR1 is ENHRY and CDR2 is SYGVKD. This CDR3 contains 15 residues.

This clone was counted once. This rearrangement joins TRBV3-1 (or the pseudogene TRBV3-2) to TRBJ2-7, with TRBD1 matching 8 bases. The CDR3 has 14 amino acids. V gave up 2 bases and J gave up 7 bases; unmatched junction bases: 7. Germline values: CDR1 LGHDT, CDR2 YNNKEL (reference sequence). The CDR3 nucleotides are TGTGCCAGCAGCCAAAGGCAGGGGGCGAGGGAGCAGTACTTC. This gives the protein CASSQRQGAREQYF.

This clone was observed a few times. This chain links TRBV11-3 with TRBJ2-1; the match to TRBD2 covers 8 bases. From germline, CDR1 is SGHNT and CDR2 YENEEA. J was trimmed by 4 bases and V by 4 bases; bases with no gene match: 9. The CDR3 has 16 residues. The CDR3 region is CASSYQAGAPYNEQFF. The CDR3 DNA reads TGTGCCAGCAGCTACCAAGCGGGGGCCCCGTACAATGAGCAGTTCTTC.

The chain uses TRBV28 and TRBJ2-7; 10 positions agree with TRBD1. Germline assignment: CDR1 MDHEN and CDR2 SYDVKM. This CDR3 spans 15 amino acids. After removal of 5 bases from V and 5 bases from J, the junction contained 9 bases not matched to a gene. This CDR3 reads CASSPAGTGVHEQYV. DNA of the CDR3: TGTGCCAGCAGTCCAGCAGGGACAGGGGTACACGAGCAGTACGTC.

This chain links TRBV15 with TRBJ1-6; 9 nucleotides agree with TRBD1. Germline loops: CDR1 LNHNV, CDR2 YYDKDF (reference sequence). Germline trimming cut 1 base from V and 13 bases from J; bases unmatched to any gene: 8. This CDR3 has 15 amino acids. CDR3 region: CATSRGGTGKNPLHF. The CDR3 nucleotides read TGTGCCACCAGCAGAGGGGGGACAGGGAAAAATCCCCTCCACTTT.

The rearrangement links TRBV10-3 to TRBJ1-5; D perhaps matches TRBD1 (5 bases). The V and J ends lost 4 bases and 5 bases respectively, with 15 bases between them. Germline CDR1 ENHRY, CDR2 SYGVKD. The CDR3 is made up of 15 amino acids. The CDR3 loop is CAISVSWGEDQPQHF. The CDR3 DNA follows: TGTGCCATCAGTGTAAGTTGGGGGGAGGATCAGCCCCAGCATTTT.

The CDR3 loop reads CASSQARSWQRGMNTEAFF. CDR3 in DNA: TGTGCCAGCAGCCAAGCCCGATCGTGGCAGAGGGGGATGAACACTGAAGCTTTCTTT. This chain uses TRBV3-1 (or the pseudogene TRBV3-2) with TRBJ1-1; D possibly corresponds to TRBD1 (6 bases). With 1 base removed from V and 0 bases from J, the gap between germline ends came to 21 bases. This CDR3 has 19 residues. Germline CDR1 LGHDT, CDR2 YNNKEL (reference sequence).

This clone was found many times. The chain uses TRBV2 and TRBJ2-2, with a weak D call TRBD2 (6 bases). V was pared by 10 bases and J by 0 bases, with 9 bases between. Germline V CDR1 and CDR2: SNHLY, FYNNEI. The CDR3 is 13 residues long. CDR3 amino acids: CATGGANTGELFF. The CDR3 DNA follows: TGTGCCACTGGAGGGGCGAACACCGGGGAGCTGTTTTTT.

The chain uses TRBV6-4 and TRBJ1-4; 7 bases are a match to TRBD1. V dropped 3 bases and J dropped 7; count of bases not matched to a gene: 5. The CDR3 covers 14 residues. CDR1 and CDR2 (germline): MRHNA, SNTAGT. DNA for the CDR3: TGTGCCAGCAGTGAAGGGACAGAAAGTGAAAAACTGTTTTTT. Translation gives CASSEGTESEKLFF.

The rearrangement uses TRBV9 and TRBJ1-4; D possibly corresponds to TRBD1 (6 bases). From germline, CDR1 is SGDLS and CDR2 YYNGEE. Trimming cost V 3 bases and J 0 bases, with 12 bases left between them. The CDR3 sequence is 16 residues long. In DNA form, the CDR3 reads TGTGCCAGCAGCGCAGGGGATATTGCAACTAATGAAAAACTGTTTTTT. This encodes CASSAGDIATNEKLFF.

This sequence joins TRBV19 and TRBJ1-5; D unresolved. Trimming removed 7 bases from V and 5 bases from J, with 12 bases in between. Germline assignment: CDR1 LNHDA and CDR2 SQIVND (reference sequence). The CDR3 runs to 13 residues. As DNA, the CDR3 is TGTGCCAGTAAGGAGGGAATCGATCAGCCCCAGCATTTT. Protein product: CASKEGIDQPQHF.

The genes are TRBV4-3 and TRBJ2-3; 7 nucleotides align to TRBD2. Germline lookup yields CDR1 LGHNA and CDR2 YSLEER. J gave up 2 bases and V 4 bases, and 15 bases lay outside the gene matches. The CDR3 is 18 amino acids. The CDR3 DNA is TGCGCCAGCAGCCGGGAGGGGCTAGCGGAAGCTACCACAGATACGCAGTATTTT. It translates to CASSREGLAEATTDTQYF.

The chain links TRBV9 to TRBJ2-2, with TRBD2 identical over 7 bases. J was trimmed by 4 bases and V by 3 bases; bases with no gene match: 9. The CDR3 consists of 16 residues. The V gene's germline CDR1 is SGDLS and CDR2 YYNGEE. This chain's CDR3 is CASSARRESGTGELFF. The CDR3 coding sequence is TGTGCCAGCAGCGCCCGGCGGGAGAGCGGCACCGGGGAGCTGTTTTTT.

This chain uses TRBV7-2 with TRBJ2-5; D is possibly TRBD1 (6 bases). Germline lookup yields CDR1 SGHTA and CDR2 FQGNSA. With 5 bases removed from V and 2 bases from J, the gap between germline ends came to 15 bases. The CDR3 extends over 15 amino acids. This chain's CDR3 is CASSDRGGRQETQYF. The DNA of the CDR3 is TGTGCCAGCAGCGACCGAGGGGGTCGACAAGAGACCCAGTACTTC.

The V gene is TRBV7-2, the J gene TRBJ1-2; 10 nucleotides match TRBD1. V trimming: 2 bases; J trimming: 4 bases; junction bases outside the gene matches: 4. Germline CDR1 SGHTA, CDR2 FQGNSA. The CDR3 is 15 amino acids. This chain's CDR3 is CASSLMGQGIYGYTF. The CDR3 DNA sequence: TGTGCCAGCAGCTTAATGGGACAGGGGATCTATGGCTACACCTTC.

In DNA form, the CDR3 reads TGTGCCAGCAGCCAAGGAGGGCGGAATAATGAAAAACTGTTTTTT. Translated, it gives CASSQGGRNNEKLFF. This rearrangement joins TRBV4-2 to TRBJ1-4, with D hard to call. V shed 1 base and J shed 4 bases, with 10 bases lying between them. The CDR3 has 15 residues. Germline assignment: CDR1 LGHNA and CDR2 YNFKEQ.

This clone was recorded at least ten times. This rearrangement joins TRBV6-2 or TRBV6-3 to TRBJ2-3, with 10 bases matching TRBD2. Looked up from germline, CDR1 is MNHEY and CDR2 is SVGEGT. The V segment lost 6 bases and the J segment 3 bases; nucleotides outside the gene matches: 6. This CDR3 is built from 15 residues. CDR3 coding DNA: TGTGCCAGCAGCTTTGGACTAGCGGATACAGATACGCAGTATTTT. It encodes CASSFGLADTDTQYF.

V and J are TRBV11-2 and TRBJ1-5; no reliable D call. The CDR3 covers 13 residues. Trimming cost V 0 bases and J 6 bases, with 6 bases left between them. Germline-derived CDR1 and CDR2 are SGHAT and FQNNGV. CDR3 bases: TGTGCCAGCAGCTTAGAGAGAAGTCAGCCCCAGCATTTT. Encoded protein: CASSLERSQPQHF.

The chain couples TRBV6-2 or TRBV6-3 to TRBJ1-4; 8 nucleotides line up with TRBD1. The CDR3 consists of 15 residues. Germline V gene lookup returns CDR1 MNHEY and CDR2 SVGEGT. V was clipped by 6 bases and J by 2 bases; unmatched bases: 5. CDR3 DNA: TGTGCCAGCAGCCCCAGGGGGCTGACTAATGAAAAACTGTTTTTT. Its translation is CASSPRGLTNEKLFF.

This chain joins TRBV11-2 and TRBJ2-1; D gene unclear. Per germline, CDR1 SGHAT and CDR2 FQNNGV. The length of the CDR3 is 13 residues. Between the trimmed V and J ends, which lost 2 bases and 5 bases, there was a span of 7 bases. The CDR3: CASSLTQNNEQFF. Written as DNA, the CDR3 is TGTGCCAGCAGCTTAACGCAGAACAATGAGCAGTTCTTC.

The gene calls are TRBV3-1 (or the pseudogene TRBV3-2) and TRBJ1-6; D remains unclear. V was clipped by 0 bases and J by 11 bases, with 8 bases between them. The CDR3 is made up of 13 amino acids. Germline-derived CDR1 and CDR2 are LGHDT and YNNKEL (reference sequence). CDR3 region: CASSQDKSAPLHF. The CDR3, as DNA: TGTGCCAGCAGCCAAGATAAGTCGGCACCCCTCCACTTT.

The chain recombines TRBV20-1 with TRBJ1-1; D is unclear. Germline V gene lookup returns CDR1 DFQATT and CDR2 SNEGSKA (reference sequence). V lost 7 bases, J lost 1 base, and 7 bases lay in between. This CDR3 spans 11 amino acids. The CDR3 DNA reads as TGCAGTGGGCGGAAGAACACTGAAGCTTTCTTT. Translated: CSGRKNTEAFF.

The V and J genes are TRBV27 and TRBJ1-6, with D perhaps matching TRBD1 (5 bases). This CDR3 spans 16 amino acids. Germline CDR1 reads MNHEY; CDR2 reads SMNVEV (reference sequence). Trimming cost V 5 bases and J 7 bases, with 18 bases left between them. CDR3 DNA sequence: TGTGCCAGCAGTAACCAGGGTAATCTAGTCAATTCACCCCTCCACTTT. Encoded protein: CASSNQGNLVNSPLHF.

This clone was observed once. J is TRBJ2-1 and V is TRBV7-6, with 7 nucleotides matching TRBD2. J was trimmed by 6 bases and V by 3 bases; bases with no gene match: 8. The CDR3 has 15 residues. Germline assignment: CDR1 SGHVS and CDR2 FNYEAQ. CDR3 nucleotides: TGTGCCAGCAGCTTGGCGGGGGACTTGTCCAATGAGCAGTTCTTC. The encoded protein is CASSLAGDLSNEQFF.

The sample holds a few counts of this clone. The rearrangement uses TRBV10-2 and TRBJ2-2, with 7 bases that match TRBD1. This CDR3 is 16 amino acids long. Germline-derived CDR1 and CDR2 are WSHSY and SAAADI. V shed 2 bases and J 4 bases; nucleotides not matched to a gene: 7. CDR3 sequence (DNA): TGCGCCAGCAGTGAGATGAGGGACAGCCTCACCGGGGAGCTGTTTTTT. It is translated as CASSEMRDSLTGELFF.

CDR3 amino acids: CASSLGLKRPGLQETQYF. CDR3 nucleotides: TGCGCCAGCAGCTTGGGGCTAAAACGACCGGGACTACAAGAGACCCAGTACTTC. The chain couples TRBV5-1 to TRBJ2-5; 7 bases line up with TRBD2. Trimming at V came to 0 bases and at J to 2 bases, leaving 13 bases not matched to a gene. The CDR3 runs to 18 residues. CDR1 and CDR2 (germline): SGHRS, YFSETQ.